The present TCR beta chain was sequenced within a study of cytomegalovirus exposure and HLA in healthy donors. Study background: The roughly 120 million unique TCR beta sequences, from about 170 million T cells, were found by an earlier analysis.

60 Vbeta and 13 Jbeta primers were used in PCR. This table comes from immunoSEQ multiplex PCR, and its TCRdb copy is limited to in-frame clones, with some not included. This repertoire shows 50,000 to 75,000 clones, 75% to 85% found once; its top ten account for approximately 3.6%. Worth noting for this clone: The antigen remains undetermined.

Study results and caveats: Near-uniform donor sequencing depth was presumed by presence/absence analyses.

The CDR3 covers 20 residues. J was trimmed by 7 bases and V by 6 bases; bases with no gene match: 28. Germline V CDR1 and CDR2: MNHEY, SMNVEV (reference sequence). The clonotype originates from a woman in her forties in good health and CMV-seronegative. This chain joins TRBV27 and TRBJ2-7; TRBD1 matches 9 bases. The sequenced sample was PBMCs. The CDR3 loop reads CASRSILQHPGTGRLWEQYF. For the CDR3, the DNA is TGTGCCAGCAGGTCGATATTACAGCACCCCGGGACAGGGAGACTATGGGAGCAGTACTTC.